This T cell receptor (beta chain) was identified during a study of blood T cell repertoires in COVID-19. Study overall: The United States, Italy and Spain provided the acute and convalescent COVID-19 samples. T cells, B-cell-depleted T cells, or PBMCs supplied cDNA or gDNA.

Source study methods: How many nucleated cells were present was estimated from reference gene primer amplification. The protocol was immunoSEQ multiplex PCR, while the TCRdb copy is restricted to in-frame clones and leaves out a portion. Clonal size and the V and J genes are those of that table, whereas D and trimming came from the DNA. The sample contains about 200,000 clones, over 60% of which appear only once. V dropped 4 bases and J dropped 4; count of bases not matched to a gene: 4. This CDR3 is built from 15 residues. In germline, CDR1 is SGDLS, CDR2 YYNGEE. The rearrangement uses TRBV9 and TRBJ2-5; 13 bases agree with TRBD2. The receptor's source is a woman in her 70s with acute or convalescent COVID-19. Sequencing used peripheral blood. CDR3 in DNA: TGTGCCAGCAGCCCTCGGACTAGCGGGGGAGAGACCCAGTACTTC. It specifies CASSPRTSGGETQYF.